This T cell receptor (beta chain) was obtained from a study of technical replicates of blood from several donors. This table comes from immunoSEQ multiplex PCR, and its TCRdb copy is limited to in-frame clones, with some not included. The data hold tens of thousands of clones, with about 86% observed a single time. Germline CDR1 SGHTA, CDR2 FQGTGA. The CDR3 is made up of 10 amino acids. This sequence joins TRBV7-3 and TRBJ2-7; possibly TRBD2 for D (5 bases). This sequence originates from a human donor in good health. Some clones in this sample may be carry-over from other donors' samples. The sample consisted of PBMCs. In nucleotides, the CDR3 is TGTAGGGAGCCTTCATACGAGCAGTACTTC. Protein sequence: CREPSYEQYF.